The T cell receptor (beta chain) under discussion was sequenced for a study of Ad26.COV2.S vaccination and SARS-CoV-2 variants. Whole-study results and caveats: There was a possibility that the TCR breadth and depth analyses underestimated total T cell responses.

The CDR3 runs to 17 residues. V was cut by 1 base and J by 2 bases, with 14 bases left in between. The germline CDR1 and CDR2 sequences are MNHEY and SMNVEV (reference sequence). Worth noting for this clone: Its antigen is unknown.

Treatment: some 19 received Ad26.COV2.S at low or high dose, single or two shots; five or six received placebo; per-sample allocation not given. Samples came from day 63 after the first vaccine or placebo injection. Immunization relied on an Ad26 vector, which expressed Wuhan-strain SARS-CoV-2 spike. Clones were sequenced by immunoSEQ multiplex PCR, and TCRdb holds only the in-frame ones, with some missing. This sample has 400,000 to 450,000 clones; about nine tenths occur once, and the top ten carry about 4.4%. This specimen was peripheral blood, taken in a trial of Ad26.COV2.S vaccine versus placebo. The TCR sequence derives from a person aged 18-60 years who received the Ad26.COV2.S COVID-19 vaccine or a placebo. The genes are TRBV27 and TRBJ2-2; possibly TRBD2 for D (6 bases). CDR3 region: CASSLLWTNANTGELFF. The DNA of the CDR3 is TGTGCCAGCAGTTTATTATGGACTAATGCTAACACCGGGGAGCTGTTTTTT.